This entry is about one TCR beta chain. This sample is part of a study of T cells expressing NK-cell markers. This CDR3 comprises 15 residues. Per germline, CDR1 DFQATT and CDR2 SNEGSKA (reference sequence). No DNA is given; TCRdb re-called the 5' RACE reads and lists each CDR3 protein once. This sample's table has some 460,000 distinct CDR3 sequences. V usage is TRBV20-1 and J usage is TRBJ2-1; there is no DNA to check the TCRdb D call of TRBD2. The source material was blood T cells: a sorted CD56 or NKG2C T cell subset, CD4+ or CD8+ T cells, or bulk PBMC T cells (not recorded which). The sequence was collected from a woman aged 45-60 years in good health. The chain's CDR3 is CSARSITSGRDEQFF.